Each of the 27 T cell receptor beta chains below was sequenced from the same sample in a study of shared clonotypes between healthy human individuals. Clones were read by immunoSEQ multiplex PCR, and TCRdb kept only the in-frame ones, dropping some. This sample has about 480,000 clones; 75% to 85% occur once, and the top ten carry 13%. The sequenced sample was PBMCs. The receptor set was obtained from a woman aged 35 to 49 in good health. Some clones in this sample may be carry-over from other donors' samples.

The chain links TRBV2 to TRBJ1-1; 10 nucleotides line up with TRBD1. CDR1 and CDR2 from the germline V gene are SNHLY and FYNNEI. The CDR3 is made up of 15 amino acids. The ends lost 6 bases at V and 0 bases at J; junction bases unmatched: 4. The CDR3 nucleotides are TGTGCCAGCAGGGACAGGGGGTTCATGAACACTGAAGCTTTCTTT. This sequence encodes CASRDRGFMNTEAFF. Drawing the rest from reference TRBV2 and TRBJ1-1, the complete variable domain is EPEVTQTPSHQVTQMGQEVILRCVPISNHLYFYWYRQILGQKVEFLVSFYNNEISEKSEIFDDQFSVERPDGSNFTLKIRSTKLEDSAMYFCASRDRGFMNTEAFFGQGTRLTVV.

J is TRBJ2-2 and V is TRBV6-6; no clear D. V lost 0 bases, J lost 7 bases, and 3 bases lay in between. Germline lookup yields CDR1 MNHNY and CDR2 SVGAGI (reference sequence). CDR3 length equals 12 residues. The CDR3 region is CASSYSIGELFF. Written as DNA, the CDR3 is TGTGCCAGCAGTTACTCTATCGGGGAGCTGTTTTTT.

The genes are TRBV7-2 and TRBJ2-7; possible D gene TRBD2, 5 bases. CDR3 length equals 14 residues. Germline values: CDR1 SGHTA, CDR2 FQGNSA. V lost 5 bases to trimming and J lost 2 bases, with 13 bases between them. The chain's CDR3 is CASSPPAVAYEQYF. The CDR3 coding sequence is TGTGCCAGCAGCCCCCCAGCGGTCGCCTACGAGCAGTACTTC.

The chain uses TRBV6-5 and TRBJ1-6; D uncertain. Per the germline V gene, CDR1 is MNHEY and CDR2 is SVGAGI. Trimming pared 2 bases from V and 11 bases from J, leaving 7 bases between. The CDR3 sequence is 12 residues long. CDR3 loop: CASSYAGAPLHF. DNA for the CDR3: TGTGCCAGCAGTTACGCGGGTGCACCCCTCCACTTT.

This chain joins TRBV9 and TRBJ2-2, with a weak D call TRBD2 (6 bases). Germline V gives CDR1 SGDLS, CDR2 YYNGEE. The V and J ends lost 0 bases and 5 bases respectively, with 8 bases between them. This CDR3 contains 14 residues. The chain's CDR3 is CASSVAGETGELFF. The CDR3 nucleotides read TGTGCCAGCAGCGTAGCGGGAGAAACCGGGGAGCTGTTTTTT. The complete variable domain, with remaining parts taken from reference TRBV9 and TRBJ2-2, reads DSGVTQTPKHLITATGQRVTLRCSPRSGDLSVYWYQQSLDQGLQFLIQYYNGEERAKGNILERFSAQQFPDLHSELNLSSLELGDSALYFCASSVAGETGELFFGEGSRLTVL.

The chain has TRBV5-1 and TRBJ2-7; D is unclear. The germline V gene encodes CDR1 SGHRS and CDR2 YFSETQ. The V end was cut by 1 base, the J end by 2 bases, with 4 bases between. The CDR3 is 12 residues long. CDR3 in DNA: TGCGCCAGCAGCTTGTATGCCTACGAGCAGTACTTC. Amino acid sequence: CASSLYAYEQYF.

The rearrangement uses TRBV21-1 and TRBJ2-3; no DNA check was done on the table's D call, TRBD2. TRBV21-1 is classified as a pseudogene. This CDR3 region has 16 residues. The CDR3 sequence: CASTPPLAGCTDTQYF. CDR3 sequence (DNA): TGTGCCAGCACCCCCCCATTAGCGGGATGCACAGATACGCAGTATTTT.

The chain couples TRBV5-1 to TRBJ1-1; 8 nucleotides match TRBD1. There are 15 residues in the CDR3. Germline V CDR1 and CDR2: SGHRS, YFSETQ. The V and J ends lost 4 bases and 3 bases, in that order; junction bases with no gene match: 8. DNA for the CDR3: TGCGCCAGCAGCCCCCTACAGGGACAGGACACTGAAGCTTTCTTT. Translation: CASSPLQGQDTEAFF.

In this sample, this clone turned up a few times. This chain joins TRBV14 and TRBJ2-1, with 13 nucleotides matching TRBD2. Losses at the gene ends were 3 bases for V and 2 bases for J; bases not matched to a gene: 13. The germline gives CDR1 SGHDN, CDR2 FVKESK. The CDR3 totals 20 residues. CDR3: CASSQPGLAGPMTPYNEQFF. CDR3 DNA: TGTGCCAGCAGCCAGCCGGGACTAGCGGGACCCATGACCCCCTACAATGAGCAGTTCTTC.

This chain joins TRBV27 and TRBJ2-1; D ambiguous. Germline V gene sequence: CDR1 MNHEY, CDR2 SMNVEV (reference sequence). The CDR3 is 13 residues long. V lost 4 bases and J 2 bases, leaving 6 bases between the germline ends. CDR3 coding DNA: TGTGCCAGCAGTTGGAGCCCCTACAATGAGCAGTTCTTC. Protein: CASSWSPYNEQFF.

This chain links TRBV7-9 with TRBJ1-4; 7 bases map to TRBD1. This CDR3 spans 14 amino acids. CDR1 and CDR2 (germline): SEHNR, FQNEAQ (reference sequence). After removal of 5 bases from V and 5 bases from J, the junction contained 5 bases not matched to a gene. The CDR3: CASSAGGFNEKLFF. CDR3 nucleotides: TGTGCCAGCAGCGCAGGGGGGTTCAATGAAAAACTGTTTTTT.

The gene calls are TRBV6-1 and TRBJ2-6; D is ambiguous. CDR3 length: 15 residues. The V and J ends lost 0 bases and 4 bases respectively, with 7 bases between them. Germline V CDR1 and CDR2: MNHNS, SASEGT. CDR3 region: CASSEALTGANVLTF. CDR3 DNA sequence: TGTGCCAGCAGTGAAGCGCTAACAGGGGCCAACGTCCTGACTTTC.

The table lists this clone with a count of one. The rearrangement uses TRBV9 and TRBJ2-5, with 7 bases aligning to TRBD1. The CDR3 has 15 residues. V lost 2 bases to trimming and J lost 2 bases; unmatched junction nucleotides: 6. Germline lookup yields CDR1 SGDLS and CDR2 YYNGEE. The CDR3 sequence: CASSVAGTAQETQYF. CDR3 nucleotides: TGTGCCAGCAGCGTTGCCGGGACAGCGCAAGAGACCCAGTACTTC. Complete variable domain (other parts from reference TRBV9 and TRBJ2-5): DSGVTQTPKHLITATGQRVTLRCSPRSGDLSVYWYQQSLDQGLQFLIQYYNGEERAKGNILERFSAQQFPDLHSELNLSSLELGDSALYFCASSVAGTAQETQYFGPGTRLLVL.

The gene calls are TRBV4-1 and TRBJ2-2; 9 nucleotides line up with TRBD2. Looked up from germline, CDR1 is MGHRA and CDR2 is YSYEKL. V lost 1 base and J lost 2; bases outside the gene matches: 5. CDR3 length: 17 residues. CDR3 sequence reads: CASSQVILAGNTGELFF. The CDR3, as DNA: TGCGCCAGCAGCCAAGTCATTCTAGCGGGAAACACCGGGGAGCTGTTTTTT.

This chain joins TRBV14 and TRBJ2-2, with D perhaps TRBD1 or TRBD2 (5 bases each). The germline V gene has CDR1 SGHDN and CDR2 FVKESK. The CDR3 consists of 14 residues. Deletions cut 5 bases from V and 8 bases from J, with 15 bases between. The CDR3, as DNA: TGTGCCAGCAGCATCTCAAGAGGGGCTGGGGAGCTGTTTTTT. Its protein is CASSISRGAGELFF.

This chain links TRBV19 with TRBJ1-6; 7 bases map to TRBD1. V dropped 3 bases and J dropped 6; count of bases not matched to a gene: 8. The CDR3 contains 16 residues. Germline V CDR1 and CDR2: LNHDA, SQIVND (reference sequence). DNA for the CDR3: TGTGCCAGTAGTATGGGACAGCTCTCTGTTAATTCACCCCTCCACTTT. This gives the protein CASSMGQLSVNSPLHF.

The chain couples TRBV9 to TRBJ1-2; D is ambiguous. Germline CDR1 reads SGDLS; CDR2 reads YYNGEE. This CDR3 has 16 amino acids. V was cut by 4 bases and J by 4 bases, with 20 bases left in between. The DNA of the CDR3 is TGTGCCAGCAGCTCGACGCCCTTTTTATCCTCCTATGGCTACACCTTC. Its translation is CASSSTPFLSSYGYTF.

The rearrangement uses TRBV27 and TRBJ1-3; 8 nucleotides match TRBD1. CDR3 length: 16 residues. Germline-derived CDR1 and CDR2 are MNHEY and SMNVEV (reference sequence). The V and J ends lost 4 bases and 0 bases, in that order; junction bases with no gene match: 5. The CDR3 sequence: CASSSQGASSGNTIYF. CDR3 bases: TGTGCCAGCAGTTCCCAGGGGGCCAGCTCTGGAAACACCATATATTTT.

The CDR3: CAWSVKREPDTQYF. The CDR3 DNA reads as TGTGCCTGGAGTGTCAAGCGGGAGCCAGATACGCAGTATTTT. The genes are TRBV30 and TRBJ2-3, with 8 positions matching TRBD2. The CDR3 is 14 residues long. Per germline, CDR1 GTSNPN and CDR2 SVGIG (reference sequence). The ends lost 0 bases at V and 4 bases at J; junction bases unmatched: 3.

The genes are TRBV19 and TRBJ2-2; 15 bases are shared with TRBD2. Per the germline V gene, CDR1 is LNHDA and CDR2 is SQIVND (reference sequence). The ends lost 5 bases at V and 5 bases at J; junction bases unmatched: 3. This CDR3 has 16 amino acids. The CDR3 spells CASSGGLAGGTGELFF. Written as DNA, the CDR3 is TGTGCCAGTAGTGGGGGACTAGCGGGAGGTACCGGGGAGCTGTTTTTT.

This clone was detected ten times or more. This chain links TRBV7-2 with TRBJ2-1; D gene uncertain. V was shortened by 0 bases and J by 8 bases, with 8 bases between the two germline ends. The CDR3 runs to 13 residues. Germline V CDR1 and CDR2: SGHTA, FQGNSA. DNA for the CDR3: TGTGCCAGCAGCTTAGCTAGCTGGGATGAGCAGTTCTTC. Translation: CASSLASWDEQFF.

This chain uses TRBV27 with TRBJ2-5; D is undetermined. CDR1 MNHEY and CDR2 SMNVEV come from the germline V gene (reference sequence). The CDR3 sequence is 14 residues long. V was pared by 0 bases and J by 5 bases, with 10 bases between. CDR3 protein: CASSLSYQHETQYF. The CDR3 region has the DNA TGTGCCAGCAGTTTATCGTATCAGCACGAGACCCAGTACTTC.

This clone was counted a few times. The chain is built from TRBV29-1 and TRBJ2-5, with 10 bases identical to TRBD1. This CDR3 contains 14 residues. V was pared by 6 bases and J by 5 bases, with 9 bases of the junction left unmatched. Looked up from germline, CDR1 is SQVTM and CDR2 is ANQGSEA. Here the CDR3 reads CSVVTDRGSETQYF. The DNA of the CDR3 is TGCAGCGTGGTCACGGACAGGGGGTCGGAGACCCAGTACTTC.

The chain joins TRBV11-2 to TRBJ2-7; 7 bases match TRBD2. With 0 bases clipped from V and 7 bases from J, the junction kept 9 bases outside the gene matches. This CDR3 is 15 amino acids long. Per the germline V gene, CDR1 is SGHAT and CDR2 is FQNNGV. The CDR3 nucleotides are TGTGCCAGCAGCTTAGATGCTAGCGGCTTTTATGAGCAGTACTTC. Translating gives CASSLDASGFYEQYF. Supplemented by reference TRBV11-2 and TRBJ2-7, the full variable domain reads EAGVAQSPRYKIIEKRQSVAFWCNPISGHATLYWYQQILGQGPKLLIQFQNNGVVDDSQLPKDRFSAERLKGVDSTLKIQPAKLEDSAVYLCASSLDASGFYEQYFGPGTRLTVT.

The CDR3, as DNA: TGTGCCAGCAGCTTAGCAGTTGGCACAGATACGCAGTATTTT. Protein sequence: CASSLAVGTDTQYF. The genes are TRBV7-9 and TRBJ2-3, with D unresolved. The CDR3 length is 14 residues. V lost 0 bases and J 1 base, leaving 5 bases between the germline ends. CDR1 and CDR2 (germline): SEHNR, FQNEAQ (reference sequence).

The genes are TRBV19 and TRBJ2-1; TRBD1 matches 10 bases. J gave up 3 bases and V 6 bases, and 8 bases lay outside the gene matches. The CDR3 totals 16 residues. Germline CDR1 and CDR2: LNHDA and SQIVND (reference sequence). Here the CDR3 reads CASSSTGGALYNEQFF. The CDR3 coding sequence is TGTGCCAGTAGCTCGACAGGGGGCGCCCTCTACAATGAGCAGTTCTTC.

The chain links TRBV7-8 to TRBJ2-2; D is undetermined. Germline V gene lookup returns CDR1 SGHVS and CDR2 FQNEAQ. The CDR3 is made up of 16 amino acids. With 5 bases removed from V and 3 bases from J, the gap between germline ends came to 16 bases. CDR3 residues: CASSLLWQVDTGELFF. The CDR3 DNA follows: TGTGCCAGCAGCCTACTGTGGCAGGTAGACACCGGGGAGCTGTTTTTT.